The clone carrying this T cell receptor beta chain was counted many times. What it recognizes is unknown. This entry belongs to a study of spatial heterogeneity in lung cancer. Study-wide points: How many expanded intratumoral alpha and beta TCRs were present tracked the tumor mutation count, which was a count of nonsynonymous mutations.

Time point given: sample taken at primary tumor resection. The 65 or so donors had untreated early-stage non-small cell lung cancer. Whole RNA from tumor, nontumor lung or frozen PBMC was sequenced unsorted. On each TCR cDNA molecule, a unique molecular identifier was present. TCRdb analysed the 5' RACE reads with MiXCR anew, one entry per CDR3 protein. The sample has 100,000 to 110,000 distinct CDR3 sequences; nearly 4.5% are singletons. V lost 8 bases to trimming and J lost 4 bases, with 9 bases between them. The CDR3 runs 12 residues. CDR1 and CDR2 from the germline V gene are MNHNS and SASEGT. This sequence joins TRBV6-1 and TRBJ2-1, with D maybe TRBD2 (5 bases). The source is a male donor with early-stage non-small cell lung cancer. The source was lung tumor tissue, collected at surgery. The CDR3 spells CASFSGYNEQFF. In DNA, the CDR3 is TGTGCCAGCTTCAGCGGATACAATGAGCAGTTCTTC.